The rows below give T cell receptor beta chains drawn from one sample of a study of blood T cell repertoires in COVID-19. TCRdb's table, derived via immunoSEQ multiplex PCR, lists solely in-frame clones and lacks some. This table holds 60,000 or so clones, 85% found once. Sequencing was done on a sample of peripheral blood. These receptors all come from a human donor in a cohort sampled during active COVID-19. The conserved cysteine and the conserved F or W are not part of the CDR3 here. Fields, in order: CDR3 length, V gene, CDR3 protein.

len: 14; v_gene: TRBV4-3; CDR3aa: ASSPRGGSNTGELF
len: 13; v_gene: TRBV30; CDR3aa: ARGPDRGGTGELF
len: 12; v_gene: TRBV5-4; CDR3aa: ASSLQGDYYGYT
len: 12; v_gene: TRBV9; CDR3aa: ASSVSGEPYEQY
len: 13; v_gene: TRBV19; CDR3aa: ASSAARGGNGELF
len: 11; v_gene: TRBV3-1/TRBV3-2; CDR3aa: ASSQERFQPQH
len: 10; v_gene: TRBV6-2/TRBV6-3; CDR3aa: ASSYSWLEAF
len: 13; v_gene: TRBV11-1; CDR3aa: ASSLIQGSPDTQY
len: 11; v_gene: TRBV4-1; CDR3aa: ASSHREAETQY
len: 10; v_gene: TRBV25-1; CDR3aa: ATGGSADTQY
len: 10; v_gene: TRBV12-3/TRBV12-4; CDR3aa: ASSGGTDTQY
len: 13; v_gene: TRBV7-9; CDR3aa: ASTGADSYNSPLH
len: 14; v_gene: TRBV4-1; CDR3aa: ASSSRARGAYNEQF
len: 9; v_gene: TRBV7-8; CDR3aa: ASSLVGEQF
len: 10; v_gene: TRBV30; CDR3aa: AWSLASMVQF
len: 10; v_gene: TRBV27; CDR3aa: ASSFQGGTQY
len: 13; v_gene: TRBV3-1/TRBV3-2; CDR3aa: ASSQLTGGNSPLH
len: 10; v_gene: TRBV12-3/TRBV12-4; CDR3aa: ASSPTGGEQY
len: 12; v_gene: TRBV23-1; CDR3aa: ASSGQGRVYEQY
len: 13; v_gene: TRBV5-1; CDR3aa: ASSLGLPNTGELF
len: 13; v_gene: TRBV5-1; CDR3aa: ASSLAPAREYGYT
len: 13; v_gene: TRBV7-9; CDR3aa: ASSYLAGAGNTIY
len: 11; v_gene: TRBV4-1; CDR3aa: ASSQAGSFGYT
len: 14; v_gene: TRBV10-1; CDR3aa: ASSRGGGTNTGELF
len: 11; v_gene: TRBV12-3/TRBV12-4; CDR3aa: ASSLGLSYEQY
len: 13; v_gene: TRBV6-4; CDR3aa: ASSEAGGDYTEAF
len: 14; v_gene: TRBV6-2/TRBV6-3; CDR3aa: ASSSASGGDPNEQF
len: 12; v_gene: TRBV19; CDR3aa: ASSVAGGPGELF
len: 14; v_gene: TRBV2; CDR3aa: ASSEVYSNSNQPQH
len: 11; v_gene: TRBV7-9; CDR3aa: AGKSRDNYGYT
len: 13; v_gene: TRBV3-1/TRBV3-2; CDR3aa: ASSLIGGQSLGYT
len: 9; v_gene: TRBV11-2; CDR3aa: ASSLVYEQY
len: 13; v_gene: TRBV5-1; CDR3aa: ASSLDPGGADTQY
len: 10; v_gene: TRBV29-1; CDR3aa: STGQTNTEAF
len: 16; v_gene: TRBV9; CDR3aa: ASSVAAEGLAGEETQY
len: 12; v_gene: TRBV7-9; CDR3aa: ASSGEVAADTQY
len: 14; v_gene: TRBV19; CDR3aa: ASSKGLAQNQETQY
len: 11; v_gene: TRBV6-5; CDR3aa: ASRSNTRDRAF
len: 12; v_gene: TRBV5-4; CDR3aa: ASSPDRGFAEAF
len: 12; v_gene: TRBV7-2; CDR3aa: ASSRGGGSTEAF
len: 13; v_gene: TRBV19; CDR3aa: ASSIGQGLGNEQY
len: 13; v_gene: TRBV11-3; CDR3aa: ASSSRPTGYYEQY
len: 15; v_gene: TRBV9; CDR3aa: ASSALGRGGGTGELF
len: 13; v_gene: TRBV3-1/TRBV3-2; CDR3aa: ASSQGGRANEKLF
len: 13; v_gene: TRBV2; CDR3aa: ASRNRLVSPNEQY
len: 10; v_gene: TRBV7-2; CDR3aa: ASSPGTYEQY
len: 11; v_gene: TRBV7-2; CDR3aa: ASSTQGDTEAF
len: 11; v_gene: TRBV19; CDR3aa: ASTEGGNYGYT
len: 11; v_gene: TRBV25-1; CDR3aa: ASSQNTNTEAF
len: 12; v_gene: TRBV7-9; CDR3aa: ASSLANGVYGYT
len: 11; v_gene: TRBV12-3/TRBV12-4; CDR3aa: ASSFERGGAQF
len: 12; v_gene: TRBV6-5; CDR3aa: ASIRDSSGNTIY
len: 11; v_gene: TRBV12-5; CDR3aa: ASGFSGEQPQH
len: 11; v_gene: TRBV6-6; CDR3aa: VAAGESYNEQF
len: 14; v_gene: TRBV18; CDR3aa: ASSPPLAGTSYEQY
len: 13; v_gene: TRBV7-2; CDR3aa: ASSLSGTVSYEQY
len: 11; v_gene: TRBV28; CDR3aa: ASSLGQPSGYT
len: 12; v_gene: TRBV19; CDR3aa: ASSITRSGEKLF
len: 12; v_gene: TRBV5-6; CDR3aa: ASSLRGAGETQY
len: 11; v_gene: TRBV4-1; CDR3aa: ASSPIANYGYT